These 17 T cell receptor beta chains share one sample of origin, sequenced in a study of blood T cell repertoires in COVID-19. The protocol was immunoSEQ multiplex PCR, while the TCRdb copy is restricted to in-frame clones and leaves out a portion. The data contain over 200,000 clones, about 90% of them singletons. Sequencing used PBMCs or T cells enriched from blood (not recorded which). Every receptor here comes from a man aged 30 to 39 who had recovered from COVID-19.

This chain links TRBV19 with TRBJ2-7; 11 nucleotides align to TRBD2. The germline V gene has CDR1 LNHDA and CDR2 SQIVND (reference sequence). Trimming took 0 bases from V and 6 from J; bases not matched to a gene: 4. The CDR3 is 15 amino acids. The CDR3 loop reads CASSIETSGAREQYF. Here the CDR3 DNA reads TGTGCCAGTAGTATAGAGACTAGCGGGGCTCGCGAGCAGTACTTC.

CDR3 nucleotides: TGTGCCAGCAGCCCCTCCAGAGGAAACACCATATATTTT. Protein: CASSPSRGNTIYF. The J gene is TRBJ1-3, the V gene TRBV5-4; no clear D gene. V shed 4 bases and J shed 4 bases, with 9 bases lying between them. Germline-derived CDR1 and CDR2 are SGHNT and YYREEE (reference sequence). This CDR3 spans 13 amino acids.

The chain combines TRBV5-1 with TRBJ2-3, with 8 bases aligning to TRBD1. The germline V gene has CDR1 SGHRS and CDR2 YFSETQ. Trimming at V came to 8 bases and at J to 0 bases, leaving 5 bases not matched to a gene. This CDR3 region has 14 residues. As DNA, the CDR3 is TGCGCCAGTCAGACAGGGGCTAGCACAGATACGCAGTATTTT. It encodes CASQTGASTDTQYF.

V is TRBV9 and J is TRBJ1-3; D is ambiguous. The CDR3 is made up of 15 amino acids. V lost 0 bases and J lost 0, with 7 bases in between. Germline CDR1 and CDR2: SGDLS and YYNGEE. The CDR3 here is CASSVEESSGNTIYF. Here the CDR3 DNA reads TGTGCCAGCAGCGTAGAGGAGTCCTCTGGAAACACCATATATTTT.

This clone came up a few times. The DNA for the CDR3 is TGTGCCAGCTCACCATGGTCAGGACTAGCGGACAATGAGCAGTTCTTC. This encodes CASSPWSGLADNEQFF. V usage is TRBV18 and J usage is TRBJ2-1; 10 bases fit TRBD2. CDR1 is KGHSH, CDR2 LQKENI, per germline. The ends lost 2 bases at V and 5 bases at J; junction bases unmatched: 6. This CDR3 has 16 residues. The entire variable domain, with the rest obtained from reference TRBV18 and TRBJ2-1, is as follows: NAGVMQNPRHLVRRRGQEARLRCSPMKGHSHVYWYRQLPEEGLKFMVYLQKENIIDESGMPKERFSAEFPKEGPSILRIQQVVRGDSAAYFCASSPWSGLADNEQFFGPGTRLTVL.

This clone was seen more than once but under ten times. V gene TRBV7-9 combines with J gene TRBJ1-5; D is unresolved. V gave up 1 base and J gave up 4 bases, with 5 bases separating them. CDR1 is SEHNR, CDR2 FQNEAQ, per germline (reference sequence). This CDR3 comprises 13 residues. The CDR3 DNA is TGTGCCAGCAGCTTAGAACTAAATCAGCCCCAGCATTTT. Translation: CASSLELNQPQHF.

This clone was seen only a few times. The chain has TRBV10-3 and TRBJ2-1, with D perhaps matching TRBD1 (6 bases). V lost 10 bases and J lost 6, with 19 bases in between. Germline-derived CDR1 and CDR2 are ENHRY and SYGVKD. The CDR3 spans 14 residues. The CDR3 loop is CATISTGPFNEQFF. As DNA, the CDR3 is TGTGCCACGATTTCGACAGGCCCATTCAATGAGCAGTTCTTC.

V usage is TRBV5-1 and J usage is TRBJ1-1, with TRBD1 as a possible D gene (5 bases). The germline V and J ends were trimmed by 4 bases and 3 bases, with 10 bases remaining between them. The V gene's germline CDR1 is SGHRS and CDR2 YFSETQ. This CDR3 region has 13 residues. The CDR3: CASSIQGYTEAFF. Written as DNA, the CDR3 is TGCGCCAGCAGCATTCAGGGTTACACTGAAGCTTTCTTT.

DNA of the CDR3: TGTGCCAGCTCACCGACAGGGCTGGAGACCCAGTACTTC. Its protein is CASSPTGLETQYF. The chain links TRBV18 to TRBJ2-5, with 7 bases aligning to TRBD1. J was trimmed by 5 bases and V by 3 bases; bases with no gene match: 3. This CDR3 comprises 13 residues. Germline loops: CDR1 KGHSH, CDR2 LQKENI.

The chain links TRBV28 to TRBJ1-4; a possible D gene is TRBD1 (5 bases). The CDR3 loop spans 15 amino acids. Germline V gene lookup returns CDR1 MDHEN and CDR2 SYDVKM. Deletions cut 3 bases from V and 1 base from J, with 9 bases between. The CDR3 nucleotides read TGTGCCAGCAGTTTCGGGGGGGGAACTAATGAAAAACTGTTTTTT. Protein: CASSFGGGTNEKLFF.

The V call is TRBV29-1, the J call TRBJ1-2; possible D gene TRBD1, 6 bases. This CDR3 is built from 13 residues. Germline assignment: CDR1 SQVTM and CDR2 ANQGSEA. V lost 4 bases and J lost 2, with 11 bases in between. The CDR3 sequence: CSVGGGQNYGYTF. CDR3 DNA: TGCAGCGTTGGAGGCGGACAGAACTATGGCTACACCTTC.

The chain employs TRBV7-3 and TRBJ1-2, with TRBD1 matching over 7 bases. V shed 5 bases and J 8 bases; nucleotides not matched to a gene: 8. The CDR3 has 13 residues. CDR1 SGHTA and CDR2 FQGTGA come from the germline V gene. The CDR3, as DNA: TGTGCCAGCAGCGCGACAGGGCGATCGGGCTACACCTTC. Translation gives CASSATGRSGYTF.

J is TRBJ2-2 and V is TRBV28, with 8 nucleotides matching TRBD2. This CDR3 is 15 amino acids long. V was clipped by 3 bases and J by 5 bases; unmatched bases: 5. Germline-derived CDR1 and CDR2 are MDHEN and SYDVKM. Written as DNA, the CDR3 is TGTGCCAGCAGTTTTCCCCGGGGGGGTACCGGGGAGCTGTTTTTT. This translates into CASSFPRGGTGELFF.

In this sample, this clone turned up once. The rearrangement links TRBV7-9 to TRBJ2-1; 13 bases are a match to TRBD2. Looked up from germline, CDR1 is SEHNR and CDR2 is FQNEAQ (reference sequence). CDR3 length equals 17 residues. Trimming at V came to 3 bases and at J to 7 bases, leaving 9 bases not matched to a gene. The CDR3 loop reads CASSLDTGTSGKNEQFF. CDR3 DNA sequence: TGTGCCAGCAGCTTGGATACCGGGACTAGCGGGAAAAATGAGCAGTTCTTC.

This chain connects TRBV7-9 to TRBJ2-1, with 7 bases aligning to TRBD2. The CDR3 length is 14 residues. In germline, CDR1 is SEHNR, CDR2 FQNEAQ (reference sequence). The V and J ends lost 5 bases and 8 bases, in that order; junction bases with no gene match: 9. CDR3: CASSHGLDSHEQFF. The CDR3 region has the DNA TGTGCCAGCAGCCATGGACTAGACTCCCATGAGCAGTTCTTC.

The chain links TRBV18 to TRBJ2-1; 12 bases are shared with TRBD2. With 8 bases clipped from V and 4 bases from J, the junction kept 6 bases outside the gene matches. This CDR3 has 15 amino acids. Per the germline V gene, CDR1 is KGHSH and CDR2 is LQKENI. CDR3 in DNA: TGTGCCAGCACGACTAGCGGGAGTGTGTACAATGAGCAGTTCTTC. Translated: CASTTSGSVYNEQFF. Complete variable domain (other parts from reference TRBV18 and TRBJ2-1): NAGVMQNPRHLVRRRGQEARLRCSPMKGHSHVYWYRQLPEEGLKFMVYLQKENIIDESGMPKERFSAEFPKEGPSILRIQQVVRGDSAAYFCASTTSGSVYNEQFFGPGTRLTVL.

This clone has only one observation. The chain recombines TRBV5-8 with TRBJ1-1; no firm D call. The CDR3 runs to 13 residues. V was shortened by 1 base and J by 0 bases, with 4 bases between the two germline ends. Per the germline V gene, CDR1 is SGHTS and CDR2 is YDEGEE. The CDR3 sequence is CASSLTVNTEAFF. The CDR3 DNA sequence: TGTGCCAGCAGCTTGACAGTGAACACTGAAGCTTTCTTT.